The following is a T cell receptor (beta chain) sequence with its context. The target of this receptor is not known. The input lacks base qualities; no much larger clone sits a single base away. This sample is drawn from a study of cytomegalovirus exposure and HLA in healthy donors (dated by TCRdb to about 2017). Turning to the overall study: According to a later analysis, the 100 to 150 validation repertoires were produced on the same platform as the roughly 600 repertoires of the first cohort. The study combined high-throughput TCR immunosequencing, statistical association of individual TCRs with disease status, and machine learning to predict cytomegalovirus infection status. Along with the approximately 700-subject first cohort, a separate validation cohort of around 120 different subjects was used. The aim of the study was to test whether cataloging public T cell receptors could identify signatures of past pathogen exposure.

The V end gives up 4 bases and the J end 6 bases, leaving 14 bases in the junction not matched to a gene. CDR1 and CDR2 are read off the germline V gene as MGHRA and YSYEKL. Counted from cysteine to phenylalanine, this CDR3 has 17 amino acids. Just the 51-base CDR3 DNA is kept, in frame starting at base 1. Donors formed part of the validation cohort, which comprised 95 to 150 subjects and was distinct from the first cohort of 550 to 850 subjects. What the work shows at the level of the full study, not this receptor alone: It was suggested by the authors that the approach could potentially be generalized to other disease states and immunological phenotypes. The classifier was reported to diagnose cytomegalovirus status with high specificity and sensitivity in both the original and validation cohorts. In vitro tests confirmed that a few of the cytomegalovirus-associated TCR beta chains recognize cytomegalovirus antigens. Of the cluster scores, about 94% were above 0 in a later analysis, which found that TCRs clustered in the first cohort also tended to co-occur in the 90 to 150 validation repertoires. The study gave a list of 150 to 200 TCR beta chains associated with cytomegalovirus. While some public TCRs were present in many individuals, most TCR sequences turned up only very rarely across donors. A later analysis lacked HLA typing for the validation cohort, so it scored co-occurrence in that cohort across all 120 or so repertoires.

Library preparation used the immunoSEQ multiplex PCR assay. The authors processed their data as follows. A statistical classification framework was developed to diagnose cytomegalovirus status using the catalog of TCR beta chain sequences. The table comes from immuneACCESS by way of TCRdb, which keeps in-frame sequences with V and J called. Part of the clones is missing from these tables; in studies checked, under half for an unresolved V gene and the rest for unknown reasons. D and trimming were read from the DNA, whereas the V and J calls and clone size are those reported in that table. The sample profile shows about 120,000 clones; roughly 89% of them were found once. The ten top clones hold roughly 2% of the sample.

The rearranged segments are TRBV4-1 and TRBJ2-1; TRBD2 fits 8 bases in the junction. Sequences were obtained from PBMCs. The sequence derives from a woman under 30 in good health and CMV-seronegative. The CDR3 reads CASSLPGGAGDINEQFF. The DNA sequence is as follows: TGCGCCAGCAGCCTTCCCGGGGGAGCGGGAGATATCAATGAGCAGTTCTTC.